This T cell receptor (beta chain) was observed in a study of blood T cell repertoires in COVID-19. Study in general: The United States, Italy and Spain provided the acute and convalescent COVID-19 samples. PBMCs, B-cell-depleted T cells, or T cells provided the cDNA or gDNA that made up the material.

As processed by the authors: By means of reference gene primer amplification, nucleated cell counts were estimated. Generated by immunoSEQ multiplex PCR, the TCRdb table keeps only in-frame clones and is missing some. V and J calls and clone size come straight from that table; D and trimming were deduced from the DNA. The profile covers about 210,000 clones, with over 70% appearing a single time and approximately 7.2% taken by the ten largest. The CDR3 spans 14 residues. V was clipped by 1 base and J by 5 bases; unmatched bases: 1. CDR1 SGHRS and CDR2 YFSETQ come from the germline V gene. Sequencing was performed on peripheral blood. This TCR came from a woman in her seventies with acute or convalescent COVID-19. V usage is TRBV5-1 and J usage is TRBJ2-2; the match to TRBD1 covers 8 bases. CDR3 nucleotide sequence: TGCGCCAGCAGCTTGACAGGGGGTACCGGGGAGCTGTTTTTT. It specifies CASSLTGGTGELFF.